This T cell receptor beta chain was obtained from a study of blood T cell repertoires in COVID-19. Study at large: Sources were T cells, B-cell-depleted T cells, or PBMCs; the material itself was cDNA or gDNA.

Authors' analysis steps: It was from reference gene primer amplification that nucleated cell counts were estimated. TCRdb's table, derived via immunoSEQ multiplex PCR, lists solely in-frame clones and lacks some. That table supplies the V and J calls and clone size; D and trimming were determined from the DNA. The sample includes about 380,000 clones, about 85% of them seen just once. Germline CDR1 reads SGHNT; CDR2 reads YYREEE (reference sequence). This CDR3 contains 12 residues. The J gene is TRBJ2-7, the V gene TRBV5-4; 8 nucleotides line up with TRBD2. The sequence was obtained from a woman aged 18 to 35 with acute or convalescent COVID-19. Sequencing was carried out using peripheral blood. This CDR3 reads CAGSSGSGEQYF. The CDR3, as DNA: TGTGCGGGGTCCAGCGGGAGTGGCGAGCAGTACTTC.